The rows below give T cell receptor beta chains drawn from one sample of a study of blood T cell repertoires in COVID-19. The assay was immunoSEQ multiplex PCR, and TCRdb's table has in-frame clones only and misses some. Of roughly 350,000 clones in the sample, 80% to 90% were seen once. Material for sequencing was peripheral blood. The receptors were gathered from a woman in her 30s with COVID-19, enrolled during active disease. CDR3s include the opening cysteine and the closing phenylalanine or tryptophan.

V gene	J gene	CDR3 protein
TRBV5-5	TRBJ1-1	CASSAHRGDTEAFF
TRBV28	TRBJ2-3	CASSFSASGRDTQYF
TRBV30	TRBJ2-5	CAWGRQETQYF
TRBV6-4	TRBJ2-1	CASSDWAGGEVEQFF
TRBV4-1	TRBJ1-1	CASSQDPGTAEAFF
TRBV30	TRBJ2-1	CAWSGLAGYNEQFF
TRBV3-1/TRBV3-2	TRBJ1-2	CASSQAASPGYGYTF
TRBV28	TRBJ1-2	CASSIQGLFIQNYGYTF
TRBV29-1	TRBJ2-5	CSVEGASGSYETQYF
TRBV19	TRBJ2-3	CASRWTSGRKDTQYF
TRBV19	TRBJ2-7	CASSNPGTDYEQYF
TRBV13	TRBJ2-2	CASSLGTSGLHTGELFF
TRBV5-1	TRBJ2-1	CASSLKPLDRYNEQFF
TRBV5-4	TRBJ2-1	CASSLGLAGAPYNEQFF
TRBV9	TRBJ2-5	CASSVVQGAGQETQYF